The clone carrying this TCR beta chain has just a few counts. This entry is derived from a study of T cells in Graves' hyperthyroidism and ophthalmopathy. RNA transcripts served as the template for amplifying TCR beta CDR3 regions. The TCR CDR3 first-round RT-PCR relied on the HTBI primer set. A single record per CDR3 protein comes from TCRdb applying MiXCR to the multiplex PCR reads. This sample has roughly 240,000 distinct CDR3 sequences, with approximately 23% found just once. V was clipped by 2 bases and J by 5 bases, with 15 bases between them. The CDR3 runs 15 residues. The germline V gene encodes CDR1 MNHEY and CDR2 SVGAGI.

Sample: blood. This clonotype was sampled from a woman aged 40-49 years with Graves' ophthalmopathy. The rearrangement uses TRBV6-5 and TRBJ2-5, with D perhaps TRBD1 or TRBD2 (5 bases each). CDR3: CASSYPGATGETQYF. CDR3 nucleotide sequence: TGTGCCAGCAGTTACCCCGGGGCCACTGGTGAGACCCAGTACTTC.